What follows describes a single TCR beta chain. What it binds is unknown. This entry comes from a study of OX40 agonist ivuxolimab in advanced cancers. For the study at large: As their treatment, patients were administered ivuxolimab, an agonistic anti-OX40 (CD134) antibody. Patients were infused with ivuxolimab every 2 weeks at 0.01 to 10 mg/kg. Study-level results: Averaging showed that CD8+ T cells had more expanded clones than CD4+ did.

TCRdb keeps only in-frame clones here, not all; method: immunoSEQ multiplex PCR. The data hold approximately 99,000 clones, with 85% to 95% observed a single time. Germline CDR1 LNHDA, CDR2 SQIVND (reference sequence). The germline V and J ends were trimmed by 0 bases and 9 bases, with 10 bases remaining between them. CDR3 length: 13 amino acids. The J gene is TRBJ2-3, the V gene TRBV19; weak D call: TRBD2 (5 bases). The sequence was obtained from an adult with an advanced solid tumor such as melanoma, head and neck, liver or kidney cancer. Material: CD4+ or CD8+ T cells sorted from blood, obtained in a trial of the OX40 agonist ivuxolimab. This CDR3 is CASSIEETGTQYF. The DNA for the CDR3 is TGTGCCAGTAGTATAGAAGAGACGGGGACGCAGTATTTT.